The 3 T cell receptor beta chains reported below all come from one sample, sequenced in a study of blood T cell repertoires in COVID-19. Using immunoSEQ multiplex PCR, the repertoire was profiled, and TCRdb retains in-frame clones only, with some absent. The top ten clones hold 24% of a sample with tens of thousands of clones, about 85% of them seen once. The sequenced sample consisted of peripheral blood. These receptors all come from a human donor in a cohort sampled during active COVID-19.

V gene TRBV25-1 combines with J gene TRBJ1-1; possible D gene TRBD1, 6 bases. The V and J ends lost 2 bases and 3 bases respectively, with 13 bases between them. CDR1 MGHDK and CDR2 SYGVNS come from the germline V gene. This CDR3 contains 15 residues. Here the CDR3 DNA reads TGTGCCAGCAGTGAAGGGGGCGCAGGGCACACTGAAGCTTTCTTT. Its translation is CASSEGGAGHTEAFF.

This sequence joins TRBV11-2 and TRBJ2-3; D is undetermined. This CDR3 is 14 amino acids long. Germline values: CDR1 SGHAT, CDR2 FQNNGV. V was trimmed by 1 base and J by 1 base, leaving 6 bases between them. CDR3 nucleotides: TGTGCCAGCAGCTTAGCTACAGGCACAGATACGCAGTATTTT. Its translation: CASSLATGTDTQYF.

The V and J genes are TRBV28 and TRBJ1-4, with D perhaps TRBD1 (5 bases). Germline V CDR1 and CDR2: MDHEN, SYDVKM. Trimming cost V 5 bases and J 4 bases, with 11 bases left between them. This CDR3 region has 14 residues. The CDR3 loop reads CASSKQAINEKLFF. CDR3 DNA: TGTGCCAGCAGTAAACAGGCGATTAATGAAAAACTGTTTTTT.